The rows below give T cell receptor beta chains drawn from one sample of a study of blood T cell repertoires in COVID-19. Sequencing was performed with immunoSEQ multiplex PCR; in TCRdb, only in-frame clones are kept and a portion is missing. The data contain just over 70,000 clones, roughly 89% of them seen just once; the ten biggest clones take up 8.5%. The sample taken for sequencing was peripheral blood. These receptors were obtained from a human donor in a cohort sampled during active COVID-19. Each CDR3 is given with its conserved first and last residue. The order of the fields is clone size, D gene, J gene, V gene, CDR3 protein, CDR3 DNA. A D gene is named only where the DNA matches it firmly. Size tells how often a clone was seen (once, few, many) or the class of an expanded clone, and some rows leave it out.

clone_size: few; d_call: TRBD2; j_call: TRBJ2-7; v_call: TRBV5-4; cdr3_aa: CASSSGLAGGEQYF; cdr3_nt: TGTGCCAGCAGCTCGGGACTAGCGGGGGGCGAGCAGTACTTC
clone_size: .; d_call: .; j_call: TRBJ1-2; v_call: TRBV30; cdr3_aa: CAWSGGGRSNYGYTF; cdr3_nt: TGTGCCTGGAGTGGGGGGGGCAGGAGTAACTATGGCTACACCTTC
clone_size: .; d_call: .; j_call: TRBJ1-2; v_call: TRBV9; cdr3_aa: CASSVEGHPYGYTF; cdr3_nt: TGTGCCAGCAGCGTAGAGGGACACCCCTATGGCTACACCTTC
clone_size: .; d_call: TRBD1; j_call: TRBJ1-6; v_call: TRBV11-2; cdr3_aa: CASSSRGENNSPLHF; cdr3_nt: TGTGCCAGCAGCTCCAGGGGGGAGAATAATTCACCCCTCCACTTT
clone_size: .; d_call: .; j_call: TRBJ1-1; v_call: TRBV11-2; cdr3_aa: CASSLAPGQEAFF; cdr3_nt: TGTGCCAGCAGCTTAGCCCCGGGACAAGAAGCTTTCTTT
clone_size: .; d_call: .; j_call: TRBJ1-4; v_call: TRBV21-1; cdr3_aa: CASSNAGGGEKLFF; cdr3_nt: TGTGCCAGCAGCAATGCGGGAGGAGGCGAAAAACTGTTTTTT
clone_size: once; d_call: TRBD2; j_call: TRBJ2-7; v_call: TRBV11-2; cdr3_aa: CASSRHRGVSSYEQYF; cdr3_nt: TGTGCCAGCAGCCGTCATCGGGGGGTAAGCTCCTACGAGCAGTACTTC
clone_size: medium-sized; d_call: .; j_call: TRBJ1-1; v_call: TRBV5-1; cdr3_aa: CASSFSTQLNTEAFF; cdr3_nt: TGCGCCAGCAGCTTCTCAACACAGTTGAACACTGAAGCTTTCTTT
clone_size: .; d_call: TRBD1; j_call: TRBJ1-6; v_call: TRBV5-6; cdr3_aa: CASSYGTGTFSPLHF; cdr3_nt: TGTGCCAGCAGCTATGGGACAGGGACTTTTTCACCCCTCCACTTT
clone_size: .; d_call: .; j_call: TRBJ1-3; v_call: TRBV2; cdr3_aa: CASREDSSSGNTIYF; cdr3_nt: TGTGCCAGCAGGGAGGACAGTAGCTCTGGAAACACCATATATTTT
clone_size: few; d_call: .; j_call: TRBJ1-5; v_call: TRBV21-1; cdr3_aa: CASSQKGGPQHF; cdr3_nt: TGTGCCAGCAGCCAGAAAGGAGGGCCCCAGCATTTT
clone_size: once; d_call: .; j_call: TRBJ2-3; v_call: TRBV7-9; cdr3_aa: CASSPRNTDTQYF; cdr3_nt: TGTGCCAGCAGCCCTAGGAATACAGATACGCAGTATTTT
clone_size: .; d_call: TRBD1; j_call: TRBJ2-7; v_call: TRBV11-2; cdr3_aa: CASSLWGTGGYEYEQYF; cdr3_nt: TGTGCCAGCAGCTTATGGGGGACAGGGGGCTACGAATACGAGCAGTACTTC
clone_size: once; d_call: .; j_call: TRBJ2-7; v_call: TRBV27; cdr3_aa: CASRPSGPAHEQYF; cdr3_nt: TGTGCCAGCAGGCCGTCGGGTCCGGCCCACGAGCAGTACTTC
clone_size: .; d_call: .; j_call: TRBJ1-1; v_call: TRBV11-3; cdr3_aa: CASSLEGTSSPTF; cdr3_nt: TGTGCCAGCAGCTTAGAGGGGACATCCTCCCCCACTTTT
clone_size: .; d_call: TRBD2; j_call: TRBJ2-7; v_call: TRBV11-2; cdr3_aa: CASMPLGWGLAGEQYF; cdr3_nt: TGTGCCAGCATGCCCCTTGGGTGGGGACTAGCTGGCGAGCAGTACTTC
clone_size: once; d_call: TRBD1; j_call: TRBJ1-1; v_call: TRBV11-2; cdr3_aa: CASSFPLRDRGNTEAFF; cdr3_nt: TGTGCCAGCAGCTTTCCCCTTCGGGACAGGGGGAACACTGAAGCTTTCTTT
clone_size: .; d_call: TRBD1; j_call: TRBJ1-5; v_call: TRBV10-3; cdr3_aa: CAISPGQSNQPQHF; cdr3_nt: TGTGCCATCAGTCCGGGACAGTCCAATCAGCCCCAGCATTTT
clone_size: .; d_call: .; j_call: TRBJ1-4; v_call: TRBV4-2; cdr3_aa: CASSQIQGDDEKLFF; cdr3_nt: TGTGCCAGCAGCCAGATCCAGGGTGATGACGAAAAACTGTTTTTT
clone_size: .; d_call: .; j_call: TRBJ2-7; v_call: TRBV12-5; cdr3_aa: CASGLSLSYEQYF; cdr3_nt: TGTGCTAGTGGTTTGAGCCTGTCCTACGAGCAGTACTTC
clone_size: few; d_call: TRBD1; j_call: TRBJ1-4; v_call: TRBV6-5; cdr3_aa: CASSYGTGNTNEKLFF; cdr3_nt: TGTGCCAGCAGTTATGGGACAGGGAATACTAATGAAAAACTGTTTTTT
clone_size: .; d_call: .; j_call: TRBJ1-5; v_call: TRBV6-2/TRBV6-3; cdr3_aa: CASSYSGSDQPQHF; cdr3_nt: TGTGCCAGCAGTTACTCAGGGAGCGATCAGCCCCAGCATTTT
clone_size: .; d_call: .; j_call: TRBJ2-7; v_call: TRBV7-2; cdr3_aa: CASSPRYILTPYEQYF; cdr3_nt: TGTGCCAGCAGCCCTAGGTACATATTAACGCCCTACGAGCAGTACTTC
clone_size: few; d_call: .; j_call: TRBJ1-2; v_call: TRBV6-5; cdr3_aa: CASSKRGGITGYTF; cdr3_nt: TGTGCCAGCAGCAAACGAGGTGGTATAACTGGCTACACCTTC
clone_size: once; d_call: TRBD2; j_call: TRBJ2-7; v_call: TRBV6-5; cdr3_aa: CASSPGGRSYEQYF; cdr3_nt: TGTGCCAGCAGTCCCGGGGGGAGGTCCTACGAGCAGTACTTC
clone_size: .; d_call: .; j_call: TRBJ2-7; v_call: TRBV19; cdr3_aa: CASSIDREQYF; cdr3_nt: TGTGCCAGTAGTATAGATCGCGAGCAGTACTTC
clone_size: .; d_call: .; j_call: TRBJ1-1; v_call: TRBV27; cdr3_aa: CASSLSSATGAFF; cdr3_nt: TGTGCCAGCAGTTTATCGAGCGCCACAGGGGCTTTCTTT
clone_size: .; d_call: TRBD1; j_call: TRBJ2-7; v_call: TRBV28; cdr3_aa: CASSLAKTGEEQYF; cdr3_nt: TGTGCCAGCAGTTTGGCCAAGACAGGGGAAGAGCAGTACTTC
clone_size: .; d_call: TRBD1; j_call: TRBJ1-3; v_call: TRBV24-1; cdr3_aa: CATPWTGPHFSGNTIYF; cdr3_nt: TGTGCCACCCCCTGGACAGGACCACACTTCTCTGGAAACACCATATATTTT
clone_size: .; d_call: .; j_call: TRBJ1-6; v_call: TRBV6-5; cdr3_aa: CASSAGPYNSPLHF; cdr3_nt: TGTGCCAGCAGCGCGGGTCCCTATAATTCACCCCTCCACTTT
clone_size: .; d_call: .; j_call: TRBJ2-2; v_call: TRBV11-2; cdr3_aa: CASSLGRRGLPGELFF; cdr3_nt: TGTGCCAGCAGCTTAGGGAGGCGGGGGCTCCCCGGGGAGCTGTTTTTT
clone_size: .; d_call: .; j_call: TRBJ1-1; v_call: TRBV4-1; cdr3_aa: CASSQAGRGRAEAFF; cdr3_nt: TGCGCCAGCAGCCAAGCTGGGAGGGGAAGGGCTGAAGCTTTCTTT
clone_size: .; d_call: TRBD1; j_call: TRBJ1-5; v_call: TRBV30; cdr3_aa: CAWSDRGNQPQHF; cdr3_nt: TGTGCCTGGTCGGACAGGGGCAATCAGCCCCAGCATTTT
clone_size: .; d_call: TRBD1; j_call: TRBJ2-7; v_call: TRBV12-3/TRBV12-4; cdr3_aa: CASSKTGLGEQYF; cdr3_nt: TGTGCCAGCAGTAAGACAGGGTTGGGCGAGCAGTACTTC
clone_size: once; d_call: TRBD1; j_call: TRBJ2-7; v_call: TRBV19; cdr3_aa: CASGQGSYEQYF; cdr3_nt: TGTGCCAGCGGACAGGGATCCTACGAGCAGTACTTC
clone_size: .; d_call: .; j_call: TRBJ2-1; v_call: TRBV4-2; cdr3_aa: CASSQDIPSQALGQFF; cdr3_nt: TGTGCCAGCAGCCAAGACATTCCGTCTCAGGCATTGGGGCAGTTCTTC
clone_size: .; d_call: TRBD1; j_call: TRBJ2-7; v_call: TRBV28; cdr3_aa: CASSSGTDYYEQYF; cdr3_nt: TGTGCCAGCAGTTCCGGGACAGACTACTACGAGCAGTACTTC
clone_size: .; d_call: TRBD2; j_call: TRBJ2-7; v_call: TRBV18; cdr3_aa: CASSPTSGDFEQYF; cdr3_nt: TGTGCCAGCTCACCGACTAGCGGGGACTTCGAGCAGTACTTC
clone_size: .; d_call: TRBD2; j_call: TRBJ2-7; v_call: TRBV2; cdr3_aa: CASSEAGTSAEQYF; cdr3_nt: TGTGCCAGCAGTGAAGCAGGGACTAGCGCCGAGCAGTACTTC
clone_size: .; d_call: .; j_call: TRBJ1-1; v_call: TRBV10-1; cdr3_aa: CASSQGSNTEAFF; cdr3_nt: TGCGCCAGCTCCCAAGGGAGTAACACTGAAGCTTTCTTT
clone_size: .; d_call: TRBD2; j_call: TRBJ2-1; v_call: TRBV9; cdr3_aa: CASSISTSGGEQFF; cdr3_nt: TGTGCCAGCAGCATCTCGACTAGCGGGGGGGAGCAGTTCTTC
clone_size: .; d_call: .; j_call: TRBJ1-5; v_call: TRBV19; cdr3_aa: CASSRGPSNQPQHF; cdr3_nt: TGTGCCAGTAGTAGAGGTCCTAGCAATCAGCCCCAGCATTTT
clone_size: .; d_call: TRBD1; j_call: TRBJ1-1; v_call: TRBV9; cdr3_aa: CASRPGTGDKAFF; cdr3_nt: TGTGCCAGCAGACCCGGGACAGGGGATAAAGCTTTCTTT